The following is a T cell receptor beta chain sequence with its context. Its cognate antigen is unknown. This sample was taken from a study of T cell repertoires in cytomegalovirus infection. Whole-study context: CMV infection plus the matching HLA type was flagged by public TCR beta signatures. Overall study results and limits: Within the response measured ex vivo, HLA-C-restricted CMV-specific TCR beta clonotypes were dominant. Carriers of CMV and the relevant HLA type were discriminated by public TCR beta frequency.

One entry per CDR3 protein, called by TCRdb with MiXCR from the reads. The sample lists around 450,000 distinct CDR3 sequences, 11% occurring once. CDR3 size: 13 residues. Trimming pared 4 bases from V and 7 bases from J, leaving 12 bases between. Germline values: CDR1 SGDLS, CDR2 YYNGEE. This TCR came from a human donor in good health (CMV status not recorded). Some clones in this sample may be carry-over from other donors' samples. Source material: PBMCs. J is TRBJ2-4 and V is TRBV9; perhaps TRBD1 as D (6 bases). The CDR3 loop reads CASSPQGRNIQYF. In DNA form, the CDR3 reads TGTGCCAGCAGCCCCCAGGGGCGGAACATTCAGTACTTC.